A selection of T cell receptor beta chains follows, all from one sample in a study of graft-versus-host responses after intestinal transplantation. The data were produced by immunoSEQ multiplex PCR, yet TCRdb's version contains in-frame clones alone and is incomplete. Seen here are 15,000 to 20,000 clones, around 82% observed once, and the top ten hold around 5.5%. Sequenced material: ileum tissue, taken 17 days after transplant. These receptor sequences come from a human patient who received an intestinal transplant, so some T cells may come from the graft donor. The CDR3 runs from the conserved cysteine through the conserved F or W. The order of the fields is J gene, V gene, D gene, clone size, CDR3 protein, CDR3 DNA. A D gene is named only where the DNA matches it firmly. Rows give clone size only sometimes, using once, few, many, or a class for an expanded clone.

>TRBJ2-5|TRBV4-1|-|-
CASSQDKRVQETQYF
TGCGCCAGCAGCCAAGATAAGAGGGTACAAGAGACCCAGTACTTC
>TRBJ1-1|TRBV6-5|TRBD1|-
CASSYIRDRANTEAFF
TGTGCCAGCAGTTATATCCGTGACAGGGCGAACACTGAAGCTTTCTTT
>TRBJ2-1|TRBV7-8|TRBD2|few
CASSALGRGNEQFF
TGTGCCAGCAGCGCCCTCGGGAGGGGGAATGAGCAGTTCTTC
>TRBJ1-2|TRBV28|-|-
CAGARGGGYGYTF
TGTGCCGGCGCCAGGGGAGGGGGCTATGGCTACACCTTC
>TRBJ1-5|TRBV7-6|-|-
CASSLSGTNQPQHF
TGTGCCAGCAGCCTATCAGGGACCAATCAGCCCCAGCATTTT
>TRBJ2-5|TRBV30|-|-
CAWSVAGPLYF
TGTGCCTGGAGTGTGGCGGGACCCCTTTACTTC
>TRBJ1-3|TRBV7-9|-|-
CASSFGYSSSGNTIYF
TGTGCCAGCAGCTTTGGTTACTCTAGCTCTGGAAACACCATATATTTT
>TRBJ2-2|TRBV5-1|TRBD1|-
CASSSRQGERTGELFF
TGCGCCAGCAGCTCCCGACAGGGGGAGAGAACCGGGGAGCTGTTTTTT
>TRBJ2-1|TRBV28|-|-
CASSIISYNEQFF
TGTGCCAGCAGTATCATCTCCTACAATGAGCAGTTCTTC
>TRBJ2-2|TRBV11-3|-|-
CASSSNTGELFF
TGTGCCAGCAGCTCGAACACCGGGGAGCTGTTTTTT
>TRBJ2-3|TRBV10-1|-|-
CAVKGDTQYF
TGCGCCGTCAAGGGAGATACGCAGTATTTT
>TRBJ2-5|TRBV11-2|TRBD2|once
CASSTSGRAEETQYF
TGTGCCAGCAGCACTAGCGGGAGAGCCGAAGAGACCCAGTACTTC
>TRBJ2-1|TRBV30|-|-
CAWTGWTNEQFF
TGTGCCTGGACCGGTTGGACCAATGAGCAGTTCTTC
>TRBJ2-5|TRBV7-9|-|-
CASSLWSETQYF
TGTGCCAGCAGCTTATGGTCAGAGACCCAGTACTTC
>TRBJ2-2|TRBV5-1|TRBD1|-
CASSPYRGHTGELFF
TGCGCCAGCAGCCCGTACAGGGGGCACACCGGGGAGCTGTTTTTT
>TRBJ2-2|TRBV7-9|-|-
CASSLWLLSLTGELFF
TGTGCCAGCAGCTTGTGGCTTCTTAGTCTCACCGGGGAGCTGTTTTTT
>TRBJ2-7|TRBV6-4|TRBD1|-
CASSPGQSSYEQYF
TGTGCCAGCAGTCCGGGACAGAGCTCCTACGAGCAGTACTTC
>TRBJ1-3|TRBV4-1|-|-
CASSPSRWKRGNTIYF
TGCGCCAGCAGCCCGTCACGATGGAAGCGCGGAAACACCATATATTTT
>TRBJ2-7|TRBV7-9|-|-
CASSYRGSHEQYF
TGTGCCAGCAGCTACCGGGGCTCCCACGAGCAGTACTTC
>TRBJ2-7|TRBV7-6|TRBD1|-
CASSFSSGTGATLDEQYF
TGTGCCAGCAGCTTTTCCTCCGGGACAGGGGCGACACTGGACGAGCAGTACTTC
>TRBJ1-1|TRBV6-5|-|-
CASSYEGGSEAFF
TGTGCCAGCAGTTACGAGGGGGGATCTGAAGCTTTCTTT
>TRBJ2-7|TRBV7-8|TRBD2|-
CASRRGLADSYEQYF
TGTGCCAGCAGAAGGGGACTAGCGGACTCCTACGAGCAGTACTTC
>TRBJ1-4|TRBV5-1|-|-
CASSYDGTTNEKLFF
TGCGCCAGCAGCTACGACGGAACAACTAATGAAAAACTGTTTTTT
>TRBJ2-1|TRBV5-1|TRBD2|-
CASSLGPAGALEEQFF
TGCGCCAGCAGCTTGGGCCCAGCGGGGGCACTGGAGGAGCAGTTCTTC
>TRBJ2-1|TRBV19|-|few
CASSIDSRASYNEQFF
TGTGCCAGTAGTATAGATTCGCGGGCCTCCTACAATGAGCAGTTCTTC
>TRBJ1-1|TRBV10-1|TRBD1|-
CASSFTGAITEAFF
TGCGCCAGCAGTTTTACAGGGGCGATCACTGAAGCTTTCTTT
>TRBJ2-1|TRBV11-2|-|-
CASRRERADNEQFF
TGTGCCAGCAGACGAGAGCGAGCTGACAATGAGCAGTTCTTC
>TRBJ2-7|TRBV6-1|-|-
CASQSTRVGDDEQYF
TGTGCCAGCCAATCAACGAGGGTAGGGGACGACGAGCAGTACTTC
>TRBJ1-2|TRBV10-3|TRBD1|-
CAISERFSTGDYGYTF
TGTGCCATCAGTGAAAGGTTCTCAACAGGGGACTATGGCTACACCTTC
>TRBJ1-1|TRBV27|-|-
CASSSILGGGVTEAFF
TGTGCCAGCAGTTCTATCCTGGGCGGGGGCGTCACTGAAGCTTTCTTT
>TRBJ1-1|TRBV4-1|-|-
CASSQGGGNTEAFF
TGCGCCAGCAGCCAAGGAGGGGGGAACACTGAAGCTTTCTTT
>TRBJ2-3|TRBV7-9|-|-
CASSHLSTGTDTQYF
TGTGCCAGCAGCCATCTCTCGACGGGCACAGATACGCAGTATTTT
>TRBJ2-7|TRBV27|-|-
CASSLGSGVAYEQYF
TGTGCCAGCAGTTTAGGGTCGGGGGTAGCCTACGAGCAGTACTTC
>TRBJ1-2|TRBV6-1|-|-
CASSEAGNYGYTF
TGTGCCAGCAGTGAAGCGGGGAACTATGGCTACACCTTC
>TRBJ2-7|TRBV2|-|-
CASTPEGRPSSEQYF
TGTGCCAGCACCCCCGAGGGTCGGCCCTCTTCCGAGCAGTACTTC
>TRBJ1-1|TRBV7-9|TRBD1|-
CASSSWTGDTEAFF
TGTGCCAGCAGCTCGTGGACAGGGGACACTGAAGCTTTCTTT
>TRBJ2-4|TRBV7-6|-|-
CASNVRGAKNIQYF
TGTGCCAGCAACGTAAGGGGGGCCAAAAACATTCAGTACTTC
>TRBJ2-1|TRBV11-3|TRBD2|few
CASSLSGTSGSSSYNEQFF
TGTGCCAGCAGCTTATCAGGGACTAGCGGGAGTAGTTCCTACAATGAGCAGTTCTTC
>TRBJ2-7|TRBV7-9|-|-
CASSLVDGSYEQYF
TGTGCCAGCAGCTTAGTAGACGGCTCCTACGAGCAGTACTTC
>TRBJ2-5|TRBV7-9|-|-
CASTLDPRGWETQYF
TGTGCCAGCACTCTCGACCCCCGGGGATGGGAGACCCAGTACTTC
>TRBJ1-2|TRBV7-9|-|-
CASSLGYGLHGYTF
TGTGCCAGCAGCTTAGGGTATGGGTTACACGGCTACACCTTC
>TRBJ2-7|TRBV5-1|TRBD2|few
CASSLPTSGPYEQYF
TGCGCCAGCAGCTTGCCGACTAGCGGCCCCTACGAGCAGTACTTC
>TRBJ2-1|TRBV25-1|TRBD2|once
CASSGLAASPREQFF
TGTGCCAGCAGTGGACTAGCGGCATCTCCACGGGAGCAGTTCTTC
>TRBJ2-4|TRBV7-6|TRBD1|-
CASSPGTGSLAKNIQYF
TGTGCCAGCAGCCCCGGGACAGGGAGCTTAGCCAAAAACATTCAGTACTTC
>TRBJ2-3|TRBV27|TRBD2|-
CASRLAGLHTDTQYF
TGTGCCAGCAGGCTTGCGGGACTACACACAGATACGCAGTATTTT
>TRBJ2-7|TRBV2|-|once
CASMPLWTEQYF
TGTGCCAGCATGCCCCTATGGACCGAGCAGTACTTC
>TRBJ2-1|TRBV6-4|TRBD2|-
CASSGGTINEQFF
TGTGCCAGCAGTGGTGGGACTATTAATGAGCAGTTCTTC
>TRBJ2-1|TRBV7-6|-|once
CASSFGRAREQFF
TGTGCCAGCAGCTTCGGCAGGGCACGGGAGCAGTTCTTC